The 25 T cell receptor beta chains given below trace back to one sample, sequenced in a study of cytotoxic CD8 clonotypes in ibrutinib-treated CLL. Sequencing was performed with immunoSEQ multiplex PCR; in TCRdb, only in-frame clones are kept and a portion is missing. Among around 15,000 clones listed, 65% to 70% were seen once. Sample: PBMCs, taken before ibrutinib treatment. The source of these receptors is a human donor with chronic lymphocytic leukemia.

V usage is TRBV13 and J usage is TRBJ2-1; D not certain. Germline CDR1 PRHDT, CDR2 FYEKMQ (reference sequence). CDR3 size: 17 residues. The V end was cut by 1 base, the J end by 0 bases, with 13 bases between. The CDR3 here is CASSLERPRSSYNEQFF. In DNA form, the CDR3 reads TGTGCCAGCAGCTTAGAGCGCCCGAGGAGCTCCTACAATGAGCAGTTCTTC.

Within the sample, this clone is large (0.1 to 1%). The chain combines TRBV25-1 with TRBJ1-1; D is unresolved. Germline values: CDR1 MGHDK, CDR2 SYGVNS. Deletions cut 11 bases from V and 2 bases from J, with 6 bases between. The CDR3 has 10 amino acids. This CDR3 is CADLNTEAFF. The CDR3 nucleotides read TGTGCCGACCTCAACACTGAAGCTTTCTTT. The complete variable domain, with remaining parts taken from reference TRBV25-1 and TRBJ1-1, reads EADIYQTPRYLVIGTGKKITLECSQTMGHDKMYWYQQDPGMELHLIHYSYGVNSTEKGDLSSESTVSRIRTEHFPLTLESARPSHTSQYLCADLNTEAFFGQGTRLTVV.

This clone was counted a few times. Here the CDR3 reads CASSSGHRTSTDTQYF. The CDR3, as DNA: TGTGCCAGCAGCTCAGGACACCGAACTAGCACAGATACGCAGTATTTT. V is TRBV7-2 and J is TRBJ2-3; D might be TRBD1 (5 bases). V lost 4 bases, J lost 0 bases, and 14 bases lay in between. Germline loops: CDR1 SGHTA, CDR2 FQGNSA. The CDR3 extends over 16 amino acids.

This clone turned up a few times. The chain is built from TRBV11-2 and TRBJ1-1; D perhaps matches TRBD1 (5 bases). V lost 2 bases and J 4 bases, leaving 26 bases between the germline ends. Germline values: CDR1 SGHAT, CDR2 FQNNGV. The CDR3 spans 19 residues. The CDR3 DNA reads TGTGCCAGCAGCTTAAACTATGGTTTAATTGGCAGGGAAGGCACTGAAGCTTTCTTT. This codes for CASSLNYGLIGREGTEAFF.

The CDR3 bases are TGCAGCGTTGAAGTAATTAGCGGGGCCGGGGAGCTGTTTTTT. Amino acids: CSVEVISGAGELFF. The gene calls are TRBV29-1 and TRBJ2-2; the match to TRBD2 covers 8 bases. The CDR3 is made up of 14 amino acids. The J segment lost 6 bases and the V segment lost 1 base, leaving 4 bases of the junction unmatched. Germline V gene sequence: CDR1 SQVTM, CDR2 ANQGSEA.

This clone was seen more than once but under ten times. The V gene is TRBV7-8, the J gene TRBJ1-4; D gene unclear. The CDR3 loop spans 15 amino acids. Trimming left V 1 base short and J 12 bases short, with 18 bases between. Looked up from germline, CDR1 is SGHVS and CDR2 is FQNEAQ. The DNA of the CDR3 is TGTGCCAGCAGCTTAGACAACGCCGGGAGTCAAGAACTGTTTTTT. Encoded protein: CASSLDNAGSQELFF.

This CDR3 reads CASSQLARETQYF. As DNA, the CDR3 is TGTGCCAGCAGCCAACTAGCGAGGGAGACCCAGTACTTC. The chain combines TRBV11-3 with TRBJ2-5; 7 bases are shared with TRBD2. Per germline, CDR1 SGHNT and CDR2 YENEEA. The CDR3 has 13 amino acids. Losses at the gene ends were 5 bases for V and 5 bases for J; bases not matched to a gene: 5.

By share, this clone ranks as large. Written as DNA, the CDR3 is TGTGCCAGTAGTGTTGGGTTAACAGATACGCAGTATTTT. This translates into CASSVGLTDTQYF. This chain uses TRBV19 with TRBJ2-3; D uncertain. Trimming cost V 5 bases and J 3 bases, with 9 bases left between them. This CDR3 has 13 amino acids. Looked up from germline, CDR1 is LNHDA and CDR2 is SQIVND (reference sequence).

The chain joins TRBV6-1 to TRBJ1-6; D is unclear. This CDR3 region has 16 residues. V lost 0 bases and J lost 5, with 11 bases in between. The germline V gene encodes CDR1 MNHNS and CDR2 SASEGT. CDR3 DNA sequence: TGTGCCAGCAGTGAAGCGGGCAGCGTCCATAATTCACCCCTCCACTTT. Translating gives CASSEAGSVHNSPLHF.

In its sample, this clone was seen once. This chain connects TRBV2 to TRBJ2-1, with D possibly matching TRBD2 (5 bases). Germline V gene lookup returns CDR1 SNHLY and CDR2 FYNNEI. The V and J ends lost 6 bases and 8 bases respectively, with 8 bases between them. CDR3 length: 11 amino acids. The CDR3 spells CASRTLDEQFF. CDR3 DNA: TGTGCCAGCAGAACACTAGATGAGCAGTTCTTC.

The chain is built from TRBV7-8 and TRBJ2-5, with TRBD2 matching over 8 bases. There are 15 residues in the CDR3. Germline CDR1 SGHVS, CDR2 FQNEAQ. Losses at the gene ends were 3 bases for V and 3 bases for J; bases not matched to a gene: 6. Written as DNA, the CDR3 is TGTGCCAGCAGCTTCCTTAGCGGGGCCGAAGAGACCCAGTACTTC. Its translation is CASSFLSGAEETQYF.

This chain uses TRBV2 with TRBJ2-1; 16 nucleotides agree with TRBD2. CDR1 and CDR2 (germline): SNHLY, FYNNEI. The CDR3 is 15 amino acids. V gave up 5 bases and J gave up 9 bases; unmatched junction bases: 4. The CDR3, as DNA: TGTGCCAGCAGTCAGGGACTAGCGGGGGGGCCTGAGCAGTTCTTC. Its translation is CASSQGLAGGPEQFF.

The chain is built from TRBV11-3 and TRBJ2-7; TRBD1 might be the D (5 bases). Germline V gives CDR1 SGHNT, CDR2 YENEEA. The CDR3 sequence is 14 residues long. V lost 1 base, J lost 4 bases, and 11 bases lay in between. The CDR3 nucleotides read TGTGCCAGCAGCTTAGGCGACACAGGATACGAGCAGTACTTC. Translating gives CASSLGDTGYEQYF.

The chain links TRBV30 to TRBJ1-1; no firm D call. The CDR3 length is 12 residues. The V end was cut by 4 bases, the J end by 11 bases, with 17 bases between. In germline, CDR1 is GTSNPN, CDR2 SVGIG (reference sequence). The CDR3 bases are TGTGCCTGGACCGTAGGGCCCGACGGGGCTTTCTTT. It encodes CAWTVGPDGAFF.

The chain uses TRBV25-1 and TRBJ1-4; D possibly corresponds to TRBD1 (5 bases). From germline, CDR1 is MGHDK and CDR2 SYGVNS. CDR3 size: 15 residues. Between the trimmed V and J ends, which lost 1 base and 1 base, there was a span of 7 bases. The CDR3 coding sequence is TGTGCCAGCAGTGAATGGGGCAGAACTAATGAAAAACTGTTTTTT. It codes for CASSEWGRTNEKLFF.

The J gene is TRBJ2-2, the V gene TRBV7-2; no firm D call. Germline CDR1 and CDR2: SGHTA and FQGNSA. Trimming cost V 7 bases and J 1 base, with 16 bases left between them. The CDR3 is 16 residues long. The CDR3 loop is CASTPSSRRNTGELFF. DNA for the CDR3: TGTGCCAGCACCCCTTCCTCACGGCGGAACACCGGGGAGCTGTTTTTT. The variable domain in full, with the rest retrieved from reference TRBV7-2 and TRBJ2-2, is GAGVSQSPSNKVTEKGKDVELRCDPISGHTALYWYRQSLGQGLEFLIYFQGNSAPDKSGLPSDRFSAERTGGSVSTLTIQRTQQEDSAVYLCASTPSSRRNTGELFFGEGSRLTVL.

Here the CDR3 DNA reads TGTGCCAGCAGCCCCTCGACAGGGGGAAACACCATATATTTT. Its protein is CASSPSTGGNTIYF. The rearrangement uses TRBV11-2 and TRBJ1-3; 7 bases fit TRBD1. The germline V gene has CDR1 SGHAT and CDR2 FQNNGV. The junction had 5 bases not matched to a gene; V was cut back by 5 bases and J by 4 bases. The CDR3 has 14 amino acids.

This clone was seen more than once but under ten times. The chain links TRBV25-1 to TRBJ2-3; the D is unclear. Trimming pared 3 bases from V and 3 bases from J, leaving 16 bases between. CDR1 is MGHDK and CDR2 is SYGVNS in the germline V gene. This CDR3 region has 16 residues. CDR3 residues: CASSDGPGGRTDTQYF. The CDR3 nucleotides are TGTGCCAGCAGTGATGGCCCCGGTGGCCGGACAGATACGCAGTATTTT.

The CDR3 region is CASSATGTKVTGELFF. The CDR3 nucleotides are TGCGCCAGCAGCGCAACCGGGACAAAAGTCACCGGGGAGCTGTTTTTT. The V gene is TRBV5-1, the J gene TRBJ2-2; weak D call: TRBD1 (6 bases). Looked up from germline, CDR1 is SGHRS and CDR2 is YFSETQ. V lost 4 bases to trimming and J lost 4 bases, with 17 bases between them. There are 16 residues in the CDR3.

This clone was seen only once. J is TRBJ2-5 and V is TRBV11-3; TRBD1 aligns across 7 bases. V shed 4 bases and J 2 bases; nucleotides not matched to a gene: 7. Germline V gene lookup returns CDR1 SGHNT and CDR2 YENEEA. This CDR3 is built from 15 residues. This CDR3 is CASSWGQPLQETQYF. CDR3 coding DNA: TGTGCCAGCAGCTGGGGACAGCCTTTACAAGAGACCCAGTACTTC.

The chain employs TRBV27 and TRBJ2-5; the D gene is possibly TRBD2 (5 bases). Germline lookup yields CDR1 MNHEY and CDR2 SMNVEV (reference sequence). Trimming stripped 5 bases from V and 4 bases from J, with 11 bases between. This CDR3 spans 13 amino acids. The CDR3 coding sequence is TGTGCCAGCAGTCTTAGGAGGACAGAGACCCAGTACTTC. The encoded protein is CASSLRRTETQYF.

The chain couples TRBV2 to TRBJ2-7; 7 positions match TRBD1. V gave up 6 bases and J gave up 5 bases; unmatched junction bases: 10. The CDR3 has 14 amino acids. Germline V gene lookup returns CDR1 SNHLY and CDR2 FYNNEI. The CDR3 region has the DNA TGTGCCAGCAGAAAACAGGGGTCATGGCACGAGCAGTACTTC. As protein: CASRKQGSWHEQYF.

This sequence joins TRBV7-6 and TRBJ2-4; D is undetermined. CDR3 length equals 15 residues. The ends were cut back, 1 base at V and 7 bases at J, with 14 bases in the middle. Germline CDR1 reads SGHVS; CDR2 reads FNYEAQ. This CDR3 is CASSLEPRFENIQYF. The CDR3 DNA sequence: TGTGCCAGCAGCTTAGAGCCCCGCTTTGAGAACATTCAGTACTTC. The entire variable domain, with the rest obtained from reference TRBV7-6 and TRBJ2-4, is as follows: GAGVSQSPRYKVTKRGQDVALRCDPISGHVSLYWYRQALGQGPEFLTYFNYEAQQDKSGLPNDRFSAERPEGSISTLTIQRTEQRDSAMYRCASSLEPRFENIQYFGAGTRLSVL.

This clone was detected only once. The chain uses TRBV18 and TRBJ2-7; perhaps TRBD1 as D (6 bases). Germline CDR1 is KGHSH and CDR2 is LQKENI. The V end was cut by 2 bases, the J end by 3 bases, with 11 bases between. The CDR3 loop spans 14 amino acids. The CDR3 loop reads CASSPGAGVYEQYF. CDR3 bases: TGTGCCAGCTCACCAGGGGCAGGGGTCTACGAGCAGTACTTC.

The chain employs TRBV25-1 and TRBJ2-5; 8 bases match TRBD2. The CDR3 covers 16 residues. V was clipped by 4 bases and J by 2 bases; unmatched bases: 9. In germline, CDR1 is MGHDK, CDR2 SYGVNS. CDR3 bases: TGTGCCAGCAGTGCTGGGACTAGGGGGATACAAGAGACCCAGTACTTC. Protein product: CASSAGTRGIQETQYF. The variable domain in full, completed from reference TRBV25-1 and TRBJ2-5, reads EADIYQTPRYLVIGTGKKITLECSQTMGHDKMYWYQQDPGMELHLIHYSYGVNSTEKGDLSSESTVSRIRTEHFPLTLESARPSHTSQYLCASSAGTRGIQETQYFGPGTRLLVL.